This entry concerns a single T cell receptor beta chain. Antigen: not known. Two oligonucleotides, mixed equimolar, formed the beta constant-region primer covering TRBC1 and TRBC2. The ligated cDNA underwent four PCR rounds using SP2 and nested alpha and beta constant-region primers. TCRdb reprocessed the UMI-ligation and nested PCR reads with MiXCR, giving one entry per CDR3 protein. The sample consists of under 150,000 distinct CDR3 sequences, roughly a fifth of them appearing once. This CDR3 comprises 13 residues. Trimming took 5 bases from V and 3 from J; bases not matched to a gene: 6. Germline CDR1 SQVTM, CDR2 ANQGSEA. This record comes from a study of naive and memory T cell subsets. General observations from the study: Naive repertoires, especially CD8, held a few larger clonotypes, possibly memory cells re-expressing CD45RA.

The origin of this receptor is a human donor in good health. The chain employs TRBV29-1 and TRBJ2-5; 7 bases fit TRBD2. Sequencing was carried out using naive CD8+ T cells from blood. The CDR3 sequence: CSVNARGEETQYF. CDR3 bases: TGCAGCGTTAATGCCCGGGGGGAAGAGACCCAGTACTTC. Based on the CDR3 plus reference TRBV29-1 and TRBJ2-5, the full variable domain is SAVISQKPSRDICQRGTSLTIQCQVDSQVTMMFWYRQQPGQSLTLIATANQGSEATYESGFVIDKFPISRPNLTFSTLTVSNMSPEDSSIYLCSVNARGEETQYFGPGTRLLVL.